The T cell receptor (beta chain) described here comes from a study of cytomegalovirus exposure and HLA in healthy donors (dated by TCRdb to about 2017). About the study as a whole: According to an earlier analysis of 450 to 650 of the donors, about 170 million T cells yielded 95 million to 140 million unique TCR beta sequences and about 300 Gb of sequence data. To decide whether each TCR beta V gene segment behaved as functional or pseudogenic, an earlier analysis of several hundred of the donors relied on high-throughput TCR beta sequencing. Around 300 gigabases of sequencing data and around 87 million unique TCR sequences were included in an early release covering 550 to 650 HLA-typed donors. Of the 300 to 500 genotyped donors, 65% to 90% were placed in the genetic ancestry cluster associated with self-reported Caucasian donors. A separate validation cohort of approximately 120 different subjects was used in addition to the 666-subject first cohort. High-throughput TCR immunosequencing, statistical association of individual TCRs with disease status, and machine learning were combined to predict cytomegalovirus infection status. All discovery cohort repertoires had been generated on a single sequencing platform. Typing coverage varied by locus: roughly 629-640 donors for A, B, C, DRB1 and DQB1; more than 500 for DQA1; some 610 for DPA1; roughly 450 for DPB1. The study profiled the T cell repertoires of 500 to 800 subjects by immunosequencing and related them to cytomegalovirus serostatus. Donor age, sex, ethnicity and CMV serostatus were collected together with the repertoire data. Because of strong linkage in the cohort, roughly five DR-DQ haplotypes were treated as single units for association and clustering. A later analysis re-analyzed previously published TCR beta repertoires from 600 to 850 donors and added high-resolution HLA genotyping to study TCR occurrence patterns. A later genetic analysis used genome-wide SNP genotypes for about 60% of the roughly 670 donors, treating that subset as a discovery cohort. The later analysis used no new phenotypic data to find candidate immune exposures, relying instead on TCR beta sequences and their occurrence across donors. Among approximately 370 genotyped donors of the cohort, an average of roughly 230,000 unique TCR beta nucleotide sequences was sequenced per donor, of which 15% to 20% were non-productive. Both class I and class II loci were covered by HLA typing, at four-digit resolution. The study was designed to test whether signatures of past pathogen exposure could be identified by cataloging public T cell receptors. The paper's findings and limits, for the study overall: The classifier was reported to diagnose cytomegalovirus status with high specificity and sensitivity in both the original and validation cohorts. While some public TCRs were present in many individuals, most TCR sequences turned up only very rarely across donors. A later analysis found that HLA-associated TCR beta chains were more clonally expanded and had lower generation probabilities than equally common non-associated chains. Because counts were too low, roughly 17 rarely observed V segments, including chromosome 9 orphons, were left out of the earlier analysis of 587 of the donors. The study gave a list of about 150 TCR beta chains associated with cytomegalovirus. In a later analysis, the rate of TCR association differed among HLA loci, with DRB1 alleles having the most associated TCRs and HLA-C alleles having the fewest. Linkage disequilibrium might explain the correlated functional status among segregating V segments, but an unknown experimental factor could not be ruled out. Immune exposure information for the cohort was limited to CMV serostatus. A further reported finding was that TCR beta sequences accurately predicted the HLA-A and HLA-B alleles for most subjects in the first cohort. A few of the identified cytomegalovirus-associated TCR beta chains were confirmed in vitro to be specific for cytomegalovirus antigens. In a later analysis, several top co-occurrence clusters were reported to appear linked to parvovirus B19, influenza, CMV and Epstein-Barr virus. A cluster of highly shared sequence variants was judged likely to represent a technical artifact of the sequencing pipeline. According to a later analysis, most CMV-associated TCR beta chains appeared to be HLA-restricted, and the HLA associations seemed to be driven largely by CMV exposure. According to a later genetic analysis, donors in an Asian-associated ancestry cluster had fewer N-insertions in productive TCRs than the roughly 700-donor mean. Specific HLA alleles were associated with over 15,000 TCR beta sequences at a false discovery rate of 0.05 in a later analysis. Because HLA typing was unavailable for some donors at each locus, only the typed subset was used in association tests. In this cohort, only TCR beta chains were sequenced, and detectable features were limited by the absence of alpha or paired-chain data. Sequencing depth was assumed to be roughly uniform across donors in the presence/absence analyses, though that assumption may not hold. When HLA alleles, especially DR and DQ, strongly co-occurred, TCR associations were difficult to assign to individual alleles. The authors suggested that the approach could potentially be generalized to other disease states and immunological phenotypes. In a later genetic analysis, a missense DCLRE1C variant was associated with V-gene and J-gene trimming of TCR beta chains, and the association was replicated in an independent cohort. In an earlier analysis of about 600 of the donors, most TCR beta V segments appeared in productive rearrangements about 90% or about 30% of the time, broadly matching IMGT annotations. Some IMGT-functional V segments, including TRBV6-2 and TRBV6-3, could not be distinguished by the 87-base-pair reads and were therefore excluded.

The cohort consisted of 600 to 750 healthy bone marrow donors. All cohort members were sampled while nominally healthy, although unrecorded immune exposures were likely present. The donor was CMV seronegative and belonged to the group of roughly 330 seronegative cohort members. A peripheral blood sample was provided by each donor, and peripheral blood mononuclear cells were used for TCR beta sequencing. The Qiagen DNeasy Blood Extraction Kit was used to extract genomic DNA from the blood cell samples. The germline V gene gives CDR1 as MNHEY and CDR2 as SVGAGI. CDR3 length: 15 amino acids, cysteine to phenylalanine. Just the 45-base CDR3 DNA is kept, in frame starting at base 1. Trimming accounts for 4 bases at V and 3 bases at J, while the number of junction bases matched to no gene is 6. A word on this clone: This clone's antigen is unknown. Per-base qualities were not stored, and no clone one base away is much larger.

Library preparation used the immunoSEQ multiplex PCR assay. For the multiplex PCR, a mixture combining 60 forward primers for TCR Vbeta segments and 13 reverse primers for TCR Jbeta segments was used. The CDR3 region of rearranged TCR beta genes was amplified from genomic DNA with a multiplex PCR assay. On the Illumina HiSeq System, the amplified TCR beta libraries were sequenced as 87-base-pair reads. In the authors' own workflow: A later analysis counted about 80 million unique TCR beta chains across the 550 to 750 repertoires, and some 11 million of these chains were shared by at least two donors. Raw reads were error-corrected and collapsed into unique sequences with a nearest-neighbor algorithm that merged closely related sequences to remove PCR and sequencing errors. CDR3 sequences were aligned to IMGT reference sequences to assign V, D and J gene segments. Each retained sequence needed at least a six-nucleotide match to both a V gene segment and a J gene segment. A rearrangement was called productive if the CDR3 had no stop codons and remained in frame with V and J, and every other rearrangement was called non-productive. Following IMGT convention, CDR3 was defined as the stretch from the second conserved V-encoded cysteine up to the conserved J-encoded phenylalanine. In an earlier analysis of around 600 of the donors, sequences lacking an unambiguous match to a single V gene segment were excluded. In an earlier analysis of 450 to 700 of the donors, V segments were called functional above 56.7% productive rearrangements and were called segregating when the between-donor standard deviation exceeded 5%. A statistical classification framework was built for diagnosing cytomegalovirus status from the catalog of TCR beta chain sequences. A later analysis assigned V and J genes by comparing TCR nucleotide sequences with IMGT/GENE-DB human TR gene sequences. A later analysis assigned CDR3 sequences and most-parsimonious VDJ recombination scenarios with the TCRdist pipeline. In a later analysis, each TCR beta chain was defined by its CDR3 amino acid sequence together with its V-gene family, and reads without a unique V-gene family were excluded. As a way to deal with suspected cross-contamination and a sequencing artifact, a later analysis dropped roughly 620 nucleotide sequences that were highly shared and had low generation probability. In a later analysis, a clonal expansion index for each public chain was calculated from normalized within-repertoire ranks of inferred template counts. Generation probabilities in a later analysis came from a VDJ recombination model fitted to out-of-frame rearrangements, and those results were checked against IGoR. In a later analysis, hypergeometric tests were used to score TCR-TCR, TCR-HLA and TCR-CMV co-occurrence, with a repertoire-size bias correction applied to TCR pairs. A later analysis estimated false discovery rates by permuting HLA or CMV assignments 20 times. In a later analysis, co-occurring TCRs were grouped with DBSCAN, and TCRdist sequence similarity was added when clustering was performed within HLA-allele-positive subsets. Repertoires with fewer than 30,000 or more than 120,000 public chains, plus five repertoires with anomalous nucleotide sharing, were excluded from co-occurrence clustering. In TCRdb, the immuneACCESS table is reduced to in-frame sequences with V and J assigned. These tables do not hold every clone; where another copy was compared, an unresolved V gene accounts for under half, and the others remain unexplained. For V, J and clone size, that table is used; D and trimming come from the DNA. The sample data list 130,000 to 150,000 clones, and about 70% of these were observed just once. About 3.9% of the sample is taken by the ten largest.

Recombination connected TRBV6-5 to TRBJ1-1, and TRBD1 matches 9 of the central bases. The sample consisted of PBMCs. This TCR came from a man aged 18-30 years in good health and CMV-seronegative. In nucleotides, the sequence is TGTGCCAGCAGTTGGACAGGGGTTCGCGACACTGAAGCTTTCTTT. Translation gives CASSWTGVRDTEAFF.